This record looks at one TCR beta chain sequence and its context. Its target is unknown. From the second PCR step, alpha and beta chains were amplified apart. The data belong to a study of naive and memory T cell subsets. Germline V gene lookup returns CDR1 MNHEY and CDR2 SVGEGT. The CDR3 loop spans 15 amino acids. Germline trimming cut 7 bases from V and 0 bases from J; bases unmatched to any gene: 5. Study-level points and caveats: Over 90% of naive TCR sequences appeared only once after error correction, unlike memory subsets.

Two oligonucleotides, mixed equimolar, formed the beta constant-region primer covering TRBC1 and TRBC2. Ligated cDNA was amplified by four rounds of PCR with nested alpha and beta constant-region primers and SP2. The cDNA 3' end received a ligated single-stranded oligonucleotide carrying the SP2 primer and a 12-nucleotide UMI. TCRdb passed the UMI-ligation and nested PCR reads through MiXCR, listing each CDR3 protein once. The repertoire has about 120,000 distinct CDR3 sequences, 35% to 45% of them found once; the top ten carry roughly 0.86%. This clonotype was obtained from a human donor in good health. This sequence joins TRBV6-2 or TRBV6-3 and TRBJ2-2; 7 bases are shared with TRBD1. The sample consisted of central memory CD4+ T cells from blood. In nucleotides, the CDR3 is TGTGCCAGCAACAGACAGGGCACGAACACCGGGGAGCTGTTTTTT. It translates to CASNRQGTNTGELFF.